The TCR beta chain under discussion was sequenced for a study of shared clonotypes between healthy human individuals. Germline CDR1 is MNHEY and CDR2 is SVGAGI. The CDR3 runs 14 residues. V was pared by 6 bases and J by 6 bases, with 4 bases of the junction left unmatched. Study conclusions and caveats: Sequencing depth was expected to influence donor clonotype sharing.

The table came from immunoSEQ multiplex PCR; TCRdb's copy has only in-frame clones and leaves some out. The sample holds nearly 500,000 clones, 76% seen once. With regard to this clone: Its antigen is currently unknown.

Adult donors, all healthy and HIV-negative, had no recent acute infections or vaccinations. Around 90 million PBMCs per unsorted sample were used for genomic DNA. The TCR was taken from a woman in her thirties or forties in good health. Some clones in this sample may be carry-over from other donors' samples. Sequencing was carried out using PBMCs. V usage is TRBV6-5 and J usage is TRBJ2-7; 14 positions match TRBD2. DNA of the CDR3: TGTGCCAGCAGAACCGGGACTAGCGGGAGCGAGCAGTACTTC. Amino acid sequence: CASRTGTSGSEQYF.